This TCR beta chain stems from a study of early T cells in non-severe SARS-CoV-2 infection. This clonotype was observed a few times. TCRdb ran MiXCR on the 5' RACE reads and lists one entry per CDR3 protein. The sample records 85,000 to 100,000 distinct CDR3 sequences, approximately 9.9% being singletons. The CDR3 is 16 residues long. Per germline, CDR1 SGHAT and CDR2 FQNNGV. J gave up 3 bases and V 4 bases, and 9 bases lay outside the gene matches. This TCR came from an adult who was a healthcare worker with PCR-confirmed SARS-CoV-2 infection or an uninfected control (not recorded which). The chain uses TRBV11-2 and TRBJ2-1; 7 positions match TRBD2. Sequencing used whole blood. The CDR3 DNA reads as TGTGCCAGCAGCTCCTCCTGGACTAGAAGCTACAATGAGCAGTTCTTC. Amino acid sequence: CASSSSWTRSYNEQFF.